The source of this TCR beta chain is a study of immune evolution from preneoplasia to lung adenocarcinoma. Study conclusions and caveats: Top clone share appeared to fall from AAH through AIS, MIA, adenocarcinoma. Normal lung had highest clonality; later lesions appeared denser, more diverse.

Per germline, CDR1 SGHVS and CDR2 FQNEAQ. V was trimmed by 5 bases and J by 4 bases, leaving 8 bases between them. CDR3 length equals 12 residues. In the case of this clone: Its target is unknown.

The protocol was immunoSEQ multiplex PCR, while the TCRdb copy is restricted to in-frame clones and leaves out a portion. The sample contains about 7,000 clones, roughly three quarters of which appear only once. Patients had resection in Japan or China between the mid-2010s and the late 2010s. Histologic diagnosis was independently verified by two lung pathologists. The sequenced sample consisted of FFPE adjacent normal lung tissue. The sequence was collected from a person aged 70 to 85 with lung adenocarcinoma. The chain joins TRBV7-8 to TRBJ2-5; D is unclear. In DNA form, the CDR3 reads TGTGCCAGCAGCCTGGACGGAGAGACCCAGTACTTC. It encodes CASSLDGETQYF.